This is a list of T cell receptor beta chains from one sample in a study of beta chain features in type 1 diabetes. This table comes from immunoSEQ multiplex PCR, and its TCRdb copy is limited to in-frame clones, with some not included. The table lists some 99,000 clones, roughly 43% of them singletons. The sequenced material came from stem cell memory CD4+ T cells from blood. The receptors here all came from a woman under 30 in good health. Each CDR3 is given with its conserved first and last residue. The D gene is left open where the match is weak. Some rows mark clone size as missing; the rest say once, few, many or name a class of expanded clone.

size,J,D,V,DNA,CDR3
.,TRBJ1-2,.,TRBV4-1,TGCGCCAGCAGCCACCTCAAATCGACAGGAGACAGCTATGGCTACACCTTC,CASSHLKSTGDSYGYTF
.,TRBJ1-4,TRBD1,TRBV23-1,TGCGCCAGCAGTCAATCGAGCCCGCGGACAGGGGCTAATGAAAAACTGTTTTTT,CASSQSSPRTGANEKLFF
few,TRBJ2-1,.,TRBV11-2,TGTGCCAGCAGCTTAAGAGGGGGATCCAATGGCGAGCAGTTCTTC,CASSLRGGSNGEQFF
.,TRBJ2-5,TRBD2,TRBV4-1,TGTGCCAGCAGCCGGGGGTCTAGCGGGAGGGAAGAGACCCAGTACTTC,CASSRGSSGREETQYF
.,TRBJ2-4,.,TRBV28,TGTGCCAGCAGTATCAGCGGTGCCAAAAACATTCAGTACTTC,CASSISGAKNIQYF
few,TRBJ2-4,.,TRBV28,TGTGCCAGCAGCCTCCCAGGGGAAAACATTCAGTACTTC,CASSLPGENIQYF
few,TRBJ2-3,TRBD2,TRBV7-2,TGTGCCAGCAGCCCCTTGGGACTAGCGGGAGTAACAGATACGCAGTATTTT,CASSPLGLAGVTDTQYF
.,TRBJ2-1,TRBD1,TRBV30,TGTGCCTGGAGTCTGGGACAGGGGGTTAGTGAGCAGTTCTTC,CAWSLGQGVSEQFF
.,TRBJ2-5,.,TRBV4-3,TGCGCCAGCAGCCAAGATCCCTTCGAGACCCAGTACTTC,CASSQDPFETQYF
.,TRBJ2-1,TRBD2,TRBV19,TGTGCCAGTAAGGCTAGCGGGAGGACAGGCCCGTTCTTC,CASKASGRTGPFF
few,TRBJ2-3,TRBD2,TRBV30,TGTGCCTGGAGTCTGGGACTAGCGGAGAGCACAGATACGCAGTATTTT,CAWSLGLAESTDTQYF
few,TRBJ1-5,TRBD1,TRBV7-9,TGTGCCAGCAGCCCGAGGACAGGTGTGGATCAGCCCCAGCATTTT,CASSPRTGVDQPQHF
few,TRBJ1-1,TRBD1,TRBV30,TGTGCCTGGAACCTCGACAGGGCCACTGAAGCTTTCTTT,CAWNLDRATEAFF
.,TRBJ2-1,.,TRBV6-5,TGTGCCAGCAGTTACCACCCCCGGCGGGGAAATAATGAGCAGTTCTTC,CASSYHPRRGNNEQFF
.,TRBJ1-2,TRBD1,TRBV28,TGTGCCAGCAGTACTACAGGGGGCGCTGGCTATGGCTACACCTTC,CASSTTGGAGYGYTF
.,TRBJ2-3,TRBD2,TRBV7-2,TGTGCCGGGGGGGACTATCTTCCGGATACGCAGTATTTT,CAGGDYLPDTQYF